This TCR beta chain was retrieved from a study of blood T cell repertoires in COVID-19. Across the study: Specimens from acute and convalescent COVID-19 originated in the United States, Italy and Spain. PBMCs, B-cell-depleted T cells, or T cells were the source of the cDNA or gDNA that made up the material.

In the study's own analysis: Amplification of reference gene primers was used by the study to estimate nucleated cell counts. Generated by immunoSEQ multiplex PCR, the TCRdb table keeps only in-frame clones and is missing some. The DNA gave D and trimming, while V, J and clone size come from that table. This sample carries 80,000 to 130,000 clones, 90% to 95% of them seen once, and the ten largest clones take around 0.94%. V was cut by 3 bases and J by 1 base, with 9 bases left in between. Germline loops: CDR1 PRHDT, CDR2 FYEKMQ (reference sequence). This CDR3 comprises 15 residues. The TCR comes from a man aged 55 to 70 with acute or convalescent COVID-19. The sample was peripheral blood. This chain connects TRBV13 to TRBJ2-2, with a tentative D call TRBD1 (5 bases). As DNA, the CDR3 is TGTGCCAGCAGCTTTGGCAGGGTGAACACCGGGGAGCTGTTTTTT. It translates to CASSFGRVNTGELFF.